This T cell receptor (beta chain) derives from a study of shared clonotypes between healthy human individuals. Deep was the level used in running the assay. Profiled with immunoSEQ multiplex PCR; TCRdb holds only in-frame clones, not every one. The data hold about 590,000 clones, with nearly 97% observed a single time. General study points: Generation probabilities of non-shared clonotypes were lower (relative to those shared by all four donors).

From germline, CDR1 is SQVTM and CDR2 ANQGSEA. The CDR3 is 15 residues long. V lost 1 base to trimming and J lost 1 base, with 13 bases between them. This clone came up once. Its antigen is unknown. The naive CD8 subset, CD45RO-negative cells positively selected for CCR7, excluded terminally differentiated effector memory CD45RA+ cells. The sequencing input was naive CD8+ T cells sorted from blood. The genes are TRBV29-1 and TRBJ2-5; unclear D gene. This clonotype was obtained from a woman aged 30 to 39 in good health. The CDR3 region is CSVEGKDLPQETQYF. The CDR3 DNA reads TGCAGCGTTGAAGGAAAGGACCTACCCCAAGAGACCCAGTACTTC.